The present T cell receptor beta chain was sequenced within a study of T cell responses to AZD1222 COVID-19 vaccine. Trimming removed 4 bases from V and 9 bases from J; junction bases left unmatched: 9. The length of the CDR3 is 15 residues. The germline V gene has CDR1 SGHRS and CDR2 YFSETQ. Data came from immunoSEQ multiplex PCR; TCRdb stores just in-frame clones and leaves some out. The data show tens of thousands of clones, with around 83% seen just once and more than 5% held by the top ten. Overall study findings and caveats: As reported, nearly half of all spike-specific TCRs target variant regions that are unmutated. Repertoires were collected only later (after the peak T cell response had occurred). The CD4 TCRs associated with vaccination extended across spike and predominated at 160-218 and 743-854.

A word on this clone: Its antigen remains unknown.

Source: peripheral blood, taken 28 days after the second AZD1222 dose. The rearrangement uses TRBV5-1 and TRBJ2-1; 11 nucleotides line up with TRBD1. The source is an adult who received the AZD1222 COVID-19 vaccine. Written as DNA, the CDR3 is TGCGCCAGCAGCACCGGACAGGGGGCGAAAGGTGAGCAGTTCTTC. It codes for CASSTGQGAKGEQFF.